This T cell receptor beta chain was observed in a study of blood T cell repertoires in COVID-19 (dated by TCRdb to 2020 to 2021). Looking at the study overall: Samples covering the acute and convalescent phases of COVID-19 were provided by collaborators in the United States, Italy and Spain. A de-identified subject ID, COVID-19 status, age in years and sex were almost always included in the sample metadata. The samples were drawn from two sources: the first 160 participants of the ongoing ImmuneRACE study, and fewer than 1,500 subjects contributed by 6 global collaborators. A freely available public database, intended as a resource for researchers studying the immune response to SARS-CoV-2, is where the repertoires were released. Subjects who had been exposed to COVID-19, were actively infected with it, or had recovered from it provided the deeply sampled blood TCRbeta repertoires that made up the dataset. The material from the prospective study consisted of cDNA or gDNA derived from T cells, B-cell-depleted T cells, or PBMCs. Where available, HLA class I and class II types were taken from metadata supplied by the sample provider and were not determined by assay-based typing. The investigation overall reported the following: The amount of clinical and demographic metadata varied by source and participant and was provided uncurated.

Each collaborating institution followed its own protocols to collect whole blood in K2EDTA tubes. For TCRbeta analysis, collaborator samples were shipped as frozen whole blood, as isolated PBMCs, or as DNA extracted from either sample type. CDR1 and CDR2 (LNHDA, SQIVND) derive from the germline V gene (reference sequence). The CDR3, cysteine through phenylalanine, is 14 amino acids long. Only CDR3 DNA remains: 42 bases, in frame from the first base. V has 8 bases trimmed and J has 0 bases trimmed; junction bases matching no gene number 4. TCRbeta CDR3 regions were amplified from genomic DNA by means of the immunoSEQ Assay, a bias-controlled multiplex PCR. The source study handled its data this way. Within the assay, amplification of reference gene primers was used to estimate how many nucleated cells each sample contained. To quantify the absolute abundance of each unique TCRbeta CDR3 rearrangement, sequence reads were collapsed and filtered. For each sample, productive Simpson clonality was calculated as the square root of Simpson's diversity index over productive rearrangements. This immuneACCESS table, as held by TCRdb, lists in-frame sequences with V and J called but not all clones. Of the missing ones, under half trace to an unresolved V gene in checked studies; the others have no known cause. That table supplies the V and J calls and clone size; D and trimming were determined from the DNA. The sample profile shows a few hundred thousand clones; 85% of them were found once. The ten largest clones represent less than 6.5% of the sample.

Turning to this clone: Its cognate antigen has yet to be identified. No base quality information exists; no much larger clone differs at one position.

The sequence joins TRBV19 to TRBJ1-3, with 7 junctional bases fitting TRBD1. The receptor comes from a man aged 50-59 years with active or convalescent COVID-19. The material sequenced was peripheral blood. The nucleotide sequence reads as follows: TGTGCCAGTGCAGACAGGGCCTCTGGAAACACCATATATTTT. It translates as CASADRASGNTIYF.